This TCR beta chain was captured by sequencing in a study of T cell responses to AZD1222 COVID-19 vaccine. Study conclusions and caveats: Clonal diversity was possibly underestimated; the donors were predominantly white British and more often female. Spike regions recognized by vaccine-associated CD4 TCRs spanned the protein, led by 160-218 and 743-854. Nearly half of spike-specific TCRs reportedly go after variant regions that carry no mutations.

Profiled with immunoSEQ multiplex PCR; TCRdb holds only in-frame clones, not every one. This sample yields some 150,000 clones, of which roughly nine tenths are seen a single time; more than 3.5% belongs to the top ten. V gave up 3 bases and J gave up 1 base, with 10 bases separating them. From germline, CDR1 is LGHDT and CDR2 YNNKEL (reference sequence). The CDR3 is made up of 15 amino acids. Worth noting for this clone: Its antigen is not identified.

The V gene is TRBV3-1 (or the pseudogene TRBV3-2), the J gene TRBJ1-3; D gene uncertain. Sequencing was performed on peripheral blood, taken on day 0 of AZD1222 vaccination. The clonotype comes from an adult in good health. CDR3 loop: CASSQNIPSGNTIYF. The CDR3 DNA reads TGTGCCAGCAGCCAGAATATCCCATCTGGAAACACCATATATTTT.